A selection of T cell receptor beta chains follows, all from one sample in a study of T-cell memory formation after mild COVID-19. TCRdb re-called the 5' RACE reads through MiXCR, storing one row per CDR3 protein. The sample lists fewer than 500,000 distinct CDR3 sequences; around a quarter were seen once. The sample taken for sequencing was PBMCs or a T cell subset sorted from them (not recorded which). Receptors were obtained from an adult woman who had mild COVID-19 (a few samples of this study predate the infection). Cell type and time point are not known. The CDR3 runs from the conserved cysteine through the conserved F or W. Each record gives: clone size, V gene, D gene, J gene, CDR3 DNA, CDR3 protein. D genes are given only for firm matches. Rows give clone size only sometimes, using once, few, many, or a class for an expanded clone.

>few|TRBV11-2|TRBD2|TRBJ2-1
TGTGCCAGCAGCTCCCGACTAGCGGGGGGGCGAACCTACAATGAGCAGTTCTTC
CASSSRLAGGRTYNEQFF
>NA|TRBV7-9|NA|TRBJ1-1
TGTGCCAGCAGCTTAGCGGGGAGCACTGAAGATTTCTTT
CASSLAGSTEDFF
>NA|TRBV5-1|TRBD1|TRBJ1-3
TGCGCCAGCAGCCCGGGACAGGGTAACTCTGGAAACACCATATATTTT
CASSPGQGNSGNTIYF
>NA|TRBV7-3|TRBD2|TRBJ2-1
TGTGCCAGCAGCCCCTTTGGCGGGGGGGCCCGCAATGAGCAGTTCTTC
CASSPFGGGARNEQFF
>few|TRBV7-8|TRBD2|TRBJ2-7
TGTGCCAGCAGCTCACTCTCTAGCGGGACGTGGTACTTC
CASSSLSSGTWYF
>NA|TRBV3-1|NA|TRBJ2-2
TGTGCCAGCAGCCACAGGGGCAGCGGCACCGGGGAGCTGTTTTTT
CASSHRGSGTGELFF
>NA|TRBV19|NA|TRBJ2-1
TGTGCCAGTAGTAGAGAGACTAGTCGGGGCAATGAGCAGTTCTTC
CASSRETSRGNEQFF
>NA|TRBV10-3|NA|TRBJ2-1
TGTGCCATCAGTGGAACACAGCGGAATGAGCAGTTCTTC
CAISGTQRNEQFF
>few|TRBV6-5|NA|TRBJ2-7
TGTGCCAGCAGTTACTCGAGTGGAGTGAAAAGAGACGAGCAGTACTTC
CASSYSSGVKRDEQYF
>few|TRBV4-1|TRBD1|TRBJ2-7
TGCGCCAGCAGCCAACTCGGAATCCGGGACAGGTCCTACCAGCAGTACTTC
CASSQLGIRDRSYQQYF
>NA|TRBV6-1|TRBD1|TRBJ1-1
TGTGCCAGCAGTGGGACAGGGAGGAGCACTGAAGCTTTCTTT
CASSGTGRSTEAFF
>few|TRBV24-1|TRBD1|TRBJ2-1
TGTGCCACCAGTGATGTGGGGCAGAACAGGGGGAATGAGCAGTTCTTC
CATSDVGQNRGNEQFF
>NA|TRBV24-1|TRBD2|TRBJ2-1
TGTGCCACCAGTGATTTTCGGGGGGGCCTTTTGGACAATGAGCAGTTCTTC
CATSDFRGGLLDNEQFF
>few|TRBV7-2|TRBD2|TRBJ2-5
TGTGCCAGCAGCCCCGGGACTAGCGGGGTCGGGGGAATTATTCAAGAGACCCAGTACTTC
CASSPGTSGVGGIIQETQYF
>NA|TRBV7-3|TRBD1|TRBJ2-5
TGTGCCAGCAGCTTCGACAGGGGAGGTCAAGAGACCCAGTACTTC
CASSFDRGGQETQYF
>many|TRBV5-1|TRBD2|TRBJ2-7
TGCGCCAGCGCTCCGGGACTAGCCTTAGGGTACGAGCAGTACTTC
CASAPGLALGYEQYF
>NA|TRBV2|TRBD1|TRBJ1-1
TGTGCCAGCAGTGAAGCAAAACAGGGGGGTTCGAGAGCTTTCTTT
CASSEAKQGGSRAFF
>NA|TRBV6-5|TRBD2|TRBJ2-3
TGTGCCAGCAGAGGACTAGCGGGGACCCTAAGCACAGATACGCAGTATTTT
CASRGLAGTLSTDTQYF
>NA|TRBV27|NA|TRBJ1-5
TGTGCCAGCAGTTTGGCCGCTTATCAGCCCCAGCATTTT
CASSLAAYQPQHF
>NA|TRBV29-1|NA|TRBJ2-3
TGCAGCGGACTAATGACAGATACGCAGTATTTT
CSGLMTDTQYF
>NA|TRBV9|TRBD2|TRBJ2-1
TGTGCCAGCAGCGCCCGGACTAGCGGGAGTCGAAGCTCCTACAATGAGCAGTTCTTC
CASSARTSGSRSSYNEQFF
>NA|TRBV11-3|NA|TRBJ1-1
TGTGCCAGCAGGAAAGAGCCGAACACTGAAGCTTTCTTT
CASRKEPNTEAFF
>few|TRBV12-3/TRBV12-4|NA|TRBJ1-2
TGTGCCAGCAGTTTATCCCCCTACGGGGGGCGCCCCGGAGTGGATGGCTACACCTTC
CASSLSPYGGRPGVDGYTF
>once|TRBV30|TRBD2|TRBJ2-7
TGTGCCTGGACCCAACCCCAGCGGGGCGCCTACGAGCAGTACTTC
CAWTQPQRGAYEQYF
>few|TRBV5-1|TRBD1|TRBJ2-7
TGCGCCAGCAGCTTCGGACAGGACCTCTACGAGCAGTACTTC
CASSFGQDLYEQYF
>NA|TRBV29-1|NA|TRBJ2-7
TGCAGCGCGGGACCGGGGATCTACGAGCAGTACTTC
CSAGPGIYEQYF
>NA|TRBV5-1|NA|TRBJ2-7
TGCGCCAGCAGCTTTGATAATACAGGTTACGAGCAGTACTTC
CASSFDNTGYEQYF
>NA|TRBV11-3|NA|TRBJ1-1
TGTGCCAGCAGCGCTCGGGGCCCAAGGGACACTGAAGCTTTCTTT
CASSARGPRDTEAFF
>NA|TRBV7-6|TRBD2|TRBJ2-1
TGTGCCAGCAGCTTAGGCGTAGCGGGGGGGTACAATGAGCAGTTCTTC
CASSLGVAGGYNEQFF